The table lists the clone carrying this TCR beta chain with many counts. Via MiXCR, TCRdb re-called the RT-PCR reads, giving one row per CDR3 protein. The sample records hundreds of thousands of distinct CDR3 sequences, around 14% being singletons. The germline gives CDR1 MNHEY, CDR2 SVGAGI. CDR3 size: 16 residues. V dropped 0 bases and J dropped 9; count of bases not matched to a gene: 6. The clonotype originates from a female donor in good health, serving as a healthy control. This chain uses TRBV6-5 with TRBJ1-6, with 9 nucleotides matching TRBD1. Sequencing was performed on memory CD4+ T cells from blood. The CDR3 nucleotides are TGTGCCAGCAGTTACTCCCCCGGGACAGGGCTTTCACCCCTCCACTTT. Its protein product is CASSYSPGTGLSPLHF.